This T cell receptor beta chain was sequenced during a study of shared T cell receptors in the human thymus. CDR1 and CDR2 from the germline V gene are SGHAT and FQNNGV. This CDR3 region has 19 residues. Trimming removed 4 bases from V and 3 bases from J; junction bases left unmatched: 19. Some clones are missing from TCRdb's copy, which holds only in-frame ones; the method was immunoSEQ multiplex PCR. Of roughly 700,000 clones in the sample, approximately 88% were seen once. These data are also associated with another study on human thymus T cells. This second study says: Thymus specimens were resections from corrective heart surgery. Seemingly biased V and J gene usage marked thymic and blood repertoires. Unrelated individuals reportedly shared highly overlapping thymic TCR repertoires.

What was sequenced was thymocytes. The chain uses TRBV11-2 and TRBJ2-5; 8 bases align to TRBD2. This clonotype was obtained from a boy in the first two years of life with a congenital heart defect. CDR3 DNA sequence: TGTGCCAGCAGCTCAATCCGAGCCGGGAGAGCGGGAGCGGAAGAGACCCAGTACTTC. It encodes CASSSIRAGRAGAEETQYF.